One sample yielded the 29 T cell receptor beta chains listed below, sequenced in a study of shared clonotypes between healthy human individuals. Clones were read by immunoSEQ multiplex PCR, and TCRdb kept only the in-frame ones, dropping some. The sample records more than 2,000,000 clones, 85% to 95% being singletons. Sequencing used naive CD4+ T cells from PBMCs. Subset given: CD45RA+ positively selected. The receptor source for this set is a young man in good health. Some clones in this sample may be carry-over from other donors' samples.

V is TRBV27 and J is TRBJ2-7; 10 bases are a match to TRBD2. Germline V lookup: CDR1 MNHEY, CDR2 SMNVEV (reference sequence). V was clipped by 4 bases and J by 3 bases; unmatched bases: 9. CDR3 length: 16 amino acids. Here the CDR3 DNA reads TGTGCCAGCAGTTCCCGGACTAGCGGCCACATCTACGAGCAGTACTTC. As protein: CASSSRTSGHIYEQYF.

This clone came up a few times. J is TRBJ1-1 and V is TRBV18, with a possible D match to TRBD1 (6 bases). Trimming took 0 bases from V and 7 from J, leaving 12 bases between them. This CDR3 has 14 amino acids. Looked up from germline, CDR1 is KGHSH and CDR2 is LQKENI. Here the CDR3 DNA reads TGTGCCAGCTCACCACCGTGGGGGGCGAATGAAGCTTTCTTT. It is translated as CASSPPWGANEAFF.

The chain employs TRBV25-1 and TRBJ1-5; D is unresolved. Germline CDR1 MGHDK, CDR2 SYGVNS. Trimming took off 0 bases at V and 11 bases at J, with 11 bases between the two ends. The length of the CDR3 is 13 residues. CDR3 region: CASSEYTGMTQHF. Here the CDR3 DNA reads TGTGCCAGCAGTGAATATACGGGAATGACCCAGCATTTT.

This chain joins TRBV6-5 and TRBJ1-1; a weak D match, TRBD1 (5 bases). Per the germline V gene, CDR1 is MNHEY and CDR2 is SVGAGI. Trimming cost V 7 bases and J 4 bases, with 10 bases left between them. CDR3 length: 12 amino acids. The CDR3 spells CASKGRSTEAFF. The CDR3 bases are TGTGCCAGCAAGGGGAGGAGCACTGAAGCTTTCTTT.

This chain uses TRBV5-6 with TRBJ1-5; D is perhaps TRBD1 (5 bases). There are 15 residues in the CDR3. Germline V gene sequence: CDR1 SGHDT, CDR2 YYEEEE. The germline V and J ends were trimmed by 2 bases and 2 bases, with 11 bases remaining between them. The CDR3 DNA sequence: TGTGCCAGCAGCTTTAGGACAAGTGGCAATCAGCCCCAGCATTTT. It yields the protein CASSFRTSGNQPQHF.

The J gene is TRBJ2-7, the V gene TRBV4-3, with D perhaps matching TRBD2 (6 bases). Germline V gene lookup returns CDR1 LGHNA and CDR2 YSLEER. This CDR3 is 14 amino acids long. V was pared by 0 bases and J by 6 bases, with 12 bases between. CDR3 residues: CASSQEDGGFEQYF. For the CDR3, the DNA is TGCGCCAGCAGCCAAGAGGATGGGGGGTTCGAGCAGTACTTC.

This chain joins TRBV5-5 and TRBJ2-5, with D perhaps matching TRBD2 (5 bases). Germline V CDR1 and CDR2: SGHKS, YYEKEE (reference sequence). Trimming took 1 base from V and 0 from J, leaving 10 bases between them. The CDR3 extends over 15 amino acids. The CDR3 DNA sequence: TGTGCCAGCAGCTTGCCGGGAACGAACCAAGAGACCCAGTACTTC. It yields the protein CASSLPGTNQETQYF.

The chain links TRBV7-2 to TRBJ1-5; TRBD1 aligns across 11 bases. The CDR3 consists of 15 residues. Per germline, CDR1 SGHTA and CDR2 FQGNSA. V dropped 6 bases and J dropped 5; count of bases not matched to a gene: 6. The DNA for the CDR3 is TGTGCCAGCAGTTACGGACAGGGGGCTTATCAGCCCCAGCATTTT. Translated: CASSYGQGAYQPQHF.

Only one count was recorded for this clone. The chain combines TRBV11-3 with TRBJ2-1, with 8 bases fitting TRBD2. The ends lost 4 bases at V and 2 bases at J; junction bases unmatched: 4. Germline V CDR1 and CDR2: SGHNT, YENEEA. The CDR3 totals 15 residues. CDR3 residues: CASSSSGLAYNEQFF. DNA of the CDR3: TGTGCCAGCAGCTCATCGGGACTAGCCTACAATGAGCAGTTCTTC.

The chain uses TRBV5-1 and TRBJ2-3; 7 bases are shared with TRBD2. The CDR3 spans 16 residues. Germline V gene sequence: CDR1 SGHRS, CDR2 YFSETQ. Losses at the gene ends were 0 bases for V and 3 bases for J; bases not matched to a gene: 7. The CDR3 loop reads CASSLGSRESTDTQYF. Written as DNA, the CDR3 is TGCGCCAGCAGCTTGGGTTCGCGGGAGTCGACAGATACGCAGTATTTT. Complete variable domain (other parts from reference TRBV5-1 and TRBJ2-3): KAGVTQTPRYLIKTRGQQVTLSCSPISGHRSVSWYQQTPGQGLQFLFEYFSETQRNKGNFPGRFSGRQFSNSRSEMNVSTLELGDSALYLCASSLGSRESTDTQYFGPGTRLTVL.

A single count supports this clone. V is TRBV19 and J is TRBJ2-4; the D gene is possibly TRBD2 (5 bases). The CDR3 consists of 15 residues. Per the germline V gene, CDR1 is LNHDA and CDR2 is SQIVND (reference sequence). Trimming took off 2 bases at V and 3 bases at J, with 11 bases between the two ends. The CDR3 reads CASSIKGGGKNIQYF. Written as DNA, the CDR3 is TGTGCCAGTAGTATAAAAGGAGGAGGCAAAAACATTCAGTACTTC.

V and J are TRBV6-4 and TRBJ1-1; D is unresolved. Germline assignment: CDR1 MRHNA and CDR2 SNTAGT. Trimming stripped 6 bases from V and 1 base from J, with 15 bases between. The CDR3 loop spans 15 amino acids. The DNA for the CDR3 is TGTGCCAGCAGAAATTTCCCGACACAGAACACTGAAGCTTTCTTT. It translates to CASRNFPTQNTEAFF.

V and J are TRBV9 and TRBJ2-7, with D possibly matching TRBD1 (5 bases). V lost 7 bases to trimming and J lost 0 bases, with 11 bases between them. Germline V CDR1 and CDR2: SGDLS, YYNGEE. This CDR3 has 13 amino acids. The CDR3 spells CASARQSSYEQYF. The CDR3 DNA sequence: TGTGCCAGCGCCAGACAGAGCTCCTACGAGCAGTACTTC.

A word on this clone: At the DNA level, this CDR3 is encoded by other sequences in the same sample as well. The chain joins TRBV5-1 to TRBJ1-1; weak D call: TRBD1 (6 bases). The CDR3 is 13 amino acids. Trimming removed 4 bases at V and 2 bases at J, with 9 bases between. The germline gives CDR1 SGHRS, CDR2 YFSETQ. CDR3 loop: CASSVRGNTEAFF. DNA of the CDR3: TGCGCCAGCAGCGTCAGGGGAAACACTGAAGCTTTCTTT.

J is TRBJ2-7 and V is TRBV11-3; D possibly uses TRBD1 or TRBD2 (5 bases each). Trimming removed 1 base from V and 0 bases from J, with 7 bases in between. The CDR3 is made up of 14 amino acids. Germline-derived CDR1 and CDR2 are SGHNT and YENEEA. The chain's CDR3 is CASSLAGRSYEQYF. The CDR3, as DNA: TGTGCCAGCAGCTTAGCGGGACGCTCCTACGAGCAGTACTTC.

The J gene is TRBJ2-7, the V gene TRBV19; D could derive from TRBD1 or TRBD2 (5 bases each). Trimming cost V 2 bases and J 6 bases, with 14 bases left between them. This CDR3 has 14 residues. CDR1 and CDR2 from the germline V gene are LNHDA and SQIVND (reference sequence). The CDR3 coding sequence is TGTGCCAGTAGTATACTGGGGACCCTCGCCGAGCAGTACTTC. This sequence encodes CASSILGTLAEQYF.

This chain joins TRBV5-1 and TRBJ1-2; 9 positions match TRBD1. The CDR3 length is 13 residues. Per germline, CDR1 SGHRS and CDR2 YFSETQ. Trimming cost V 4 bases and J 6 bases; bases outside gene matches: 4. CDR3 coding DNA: TGCGCCAGCAGCCCGGGACAGGGTGATGGCTACACCTTC. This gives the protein CASSPGQGDGYTF.

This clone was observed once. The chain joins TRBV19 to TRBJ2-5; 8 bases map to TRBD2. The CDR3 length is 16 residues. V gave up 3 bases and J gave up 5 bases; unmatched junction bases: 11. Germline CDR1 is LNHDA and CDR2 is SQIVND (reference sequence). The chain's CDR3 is CASSITSGGGRETQYF. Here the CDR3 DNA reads TGTGCCAGTAGTATCACCTCCGGGGGGGGCCGGGAGACCCAGTACTTC.

This chain's CDR3 is CASSLYVGAPNEQFF. The DNA for the CDR3 is TGTGCCAGCAGTTTATACGTGGGAGCCCCCAATGAGCAGTTCTTC. The J gene is TRBJ2-1, the V gene TRBV27; maybe TRBD2 (5 bases). The length of the CDR3 is 15 residues. Germline CDR1 is MNHEY and CDR2 is SMNVEV (reference sequence). V gave up 1 base and J gave up 6 bases, with 13 bases separating them.

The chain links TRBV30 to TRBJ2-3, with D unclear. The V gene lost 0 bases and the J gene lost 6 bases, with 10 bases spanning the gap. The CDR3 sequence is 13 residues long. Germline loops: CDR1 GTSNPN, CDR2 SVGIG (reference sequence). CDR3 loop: CAWSVRPRDTQYF. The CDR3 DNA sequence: TGTGCCTGGAGTGTACGCCCCCGGGATACGCAGTATTTT.

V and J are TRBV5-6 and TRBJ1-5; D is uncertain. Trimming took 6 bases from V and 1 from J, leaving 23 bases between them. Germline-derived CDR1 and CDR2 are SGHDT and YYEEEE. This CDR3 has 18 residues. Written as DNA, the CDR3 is TGTGCCAGCACCCCACTGGGGTTGGGAGGAAAAAGCAATCAGCCCCAGCATTTT. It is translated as CASTPLGLGGKSNQPQHF.

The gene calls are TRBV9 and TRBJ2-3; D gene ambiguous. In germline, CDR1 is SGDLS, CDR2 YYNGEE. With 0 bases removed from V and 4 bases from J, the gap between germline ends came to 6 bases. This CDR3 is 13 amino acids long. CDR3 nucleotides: TGTGCCAGCAGCGTAGAGTTCGCAGATACGCAGTATTTT. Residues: CASSVEFADTQYF.

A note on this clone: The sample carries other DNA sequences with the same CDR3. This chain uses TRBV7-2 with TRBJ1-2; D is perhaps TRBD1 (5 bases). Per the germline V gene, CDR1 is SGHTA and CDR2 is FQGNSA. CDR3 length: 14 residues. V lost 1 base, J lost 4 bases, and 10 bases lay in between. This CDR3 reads CASSLGQGSYGYTF. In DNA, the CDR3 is TGTGCCAGCAGCTTAGGGCAGGGAAGCTATGGCTACACCTTC.

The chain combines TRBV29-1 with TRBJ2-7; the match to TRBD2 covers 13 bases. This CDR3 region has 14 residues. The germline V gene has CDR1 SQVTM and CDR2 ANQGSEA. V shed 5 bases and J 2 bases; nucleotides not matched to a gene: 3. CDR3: CSVRGTSGTYEQYF. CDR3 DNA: TGCAGCGTTCGGGGGACTAGCGGGACCTACGAGCAGTACTTC.

Here the CDR3 reads CSVGDPINIQYF. CDR3 sequence (DNA): TGCAGCGTTGGAGATCCTATTAACATTCAGTACTTC. The V gene is TRBV29-1, the J gene TRBJ2-4; unclear D gene. V lost 4 bases, J lost 7 bases, and 11 bases lay in between. The germline gives CDR1 SQVTM, CDR2 ANQGSEA. This CDR3 has 12 residues.

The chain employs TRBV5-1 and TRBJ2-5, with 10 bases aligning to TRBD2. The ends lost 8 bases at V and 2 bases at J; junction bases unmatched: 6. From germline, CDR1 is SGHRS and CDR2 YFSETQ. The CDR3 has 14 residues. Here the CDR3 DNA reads TGCGCCAGTAGGACTAGCGGTACGCAAGAGACCCAGTACTTC. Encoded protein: CASRTSGTQETQYF.

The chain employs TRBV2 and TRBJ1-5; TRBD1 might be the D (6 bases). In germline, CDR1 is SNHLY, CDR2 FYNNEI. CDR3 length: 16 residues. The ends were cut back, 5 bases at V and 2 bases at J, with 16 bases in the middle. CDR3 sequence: CASSHPGTSGNQPQHF. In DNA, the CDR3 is TGTGCCAGCAGTCATCCGGGGACATCAGGCAATCAGCCCCAGCATTTT. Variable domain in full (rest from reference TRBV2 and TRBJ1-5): EPEVTQTPSHQVTQMGQEVILRCVPISNHLYFYWYRQILGQKVEFLVSFYNNEISEKSEIFDDQFSVERPDGSNFTLKIRSTKLEDSAMYFCASSHPGTSGNQPQHFGDGTRLSIL.

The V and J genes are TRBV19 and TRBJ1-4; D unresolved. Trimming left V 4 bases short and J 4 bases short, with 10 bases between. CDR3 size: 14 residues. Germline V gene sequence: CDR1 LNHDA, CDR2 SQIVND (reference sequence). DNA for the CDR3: TGTGCCAGTAGTACGGGTAGCTTTAATGAAAAACTGTTTTTT. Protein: CASSTGSFNEKLFF.

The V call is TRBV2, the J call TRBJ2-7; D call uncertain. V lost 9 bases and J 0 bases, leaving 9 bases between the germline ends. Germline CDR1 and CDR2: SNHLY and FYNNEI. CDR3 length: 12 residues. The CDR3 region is CARGIYSYEQYF. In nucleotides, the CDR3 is TGTGCCAGGGGGATATACTCCTACGAGCAGTACTTC.